This TCR beta chain originates from a study of blood T cells in healthy people across ages (dated by TCRdb to between 2015 and 2017). Concerning the study at large: Template switching captured roughly one uniquely barcoded TCR beta cDNA molecule per two T cells in model experiments. The donors were split into four age groups: young (average around 15 years), middle-aged (around 40), aged (more than 60) and long-lived (under 85). The study measured age-related changes in TCR beta repertoire diversity using deep sequencing normalized with unique cDNA molecular identifiers. The study analyzed two additional independent replicas of 1 million unique cDNA reads from the same blood draw for two donors, one aged 18 to 30 and one aged 80 or older. General conclusions and limits of the study: The long-lived group showed more naive CD4+ T cells, fewer expanded clones and increased TCR diversity than the aged group, suggesting age selection. Since profiling was done on bulk unsorted PBMCs, naive and antigen-experienced compartments could not be conclusively compared. Total diversity estimates from one million sequenced T cells were considered lower bounds and underestimates. As age increased, observed TCR beta diversity per million T cells dropped in a roughly linear way, and a significant reduction was already evident by age 40. The CMV infection status of donors was not known, potentially confounding age-related changes in expanded clonotypes. There was a strong correlation between observed TCR beta diversity and the percentage of naive T cells measured by flow cytometry.

Donors were approximately 42 systemically healthy Caucasian individuals from Russia aged about 6 to 100 years. Around 10 milliliters of peripheral blood were collected from each donor into EDTA-treated Vacutainer tubes. Ficoll-Paque density-gradient centrifugation was used to isolate PBMCs, with at least 6.5 million per sample. Total RNA, at least 6 micrograms per sample, was extracted from PBMCs with Trizol reagent. For every donor, an aliquot of PBMCs went through flow cytometry to measure the percentages of naive CD45RAhigh/CD27high T cells. Library prep was done by 5' RACE. The sequencing machine was an Illumina HiSeq 2500. A second PCR of roughly 6 to 12 cycles was performed with a sample-barcoded 5' primer and a J-beta primer mix. A unique molecular identifier was introduced onto each TCR beta cDNA molecule by a template-switch 5' adaptor carrying 12 random nucleotides. At least 3 million CDR3-containing paired-end reads were obtained from each sample. First-strand cDNA was synthesized from all RNA with the Mint cDNA synthesis kit, primed by a TRBC-specific oligonucleotide. All cDNA was treated with uracil-DNA glycosylase and then went through a first 18-cycle PCR with the universal primers M1SS and BC2_uni_R. The paper's data handling went like this. For normalization, 1 million high-quality reads, each with a distinct molecular identifier, were randomly selected from each sample. Instead of being binned into consensus sequences, reads that shared molecular identifiers were thrown out. CDR3 identification, clonotype clustering and error correction used MiTCR with a Q25 quality threshold and the strictest error-elimination algorithm. A nonparametric unseen species model with Euler transformation was used to estimate a lower bound on total TCR beta diversity. Using fastp trimming at Q25 and MiXCR clonotype assembly, TCRdb reanalyzed the public sequencing data and kept in-frame beta chains. Records with the same CDR3 protein are collapsed into one entry carrying the most frequent genes and DNA. TCRdb assigned the V and J calls; the authors' analysis was not used. The sample table shows about 780,000 distinct CDR3 sequences, and roughly 26% are seen once. The top ten clones comprise under 3% of the sample.

Turning to this clonotype: This receptor's antigen is unknown. The input lacks base qualities; no much larger clone sits a single base away.

There are 15 amino acids in the CDR3, from cysteine to phenylalanine inclusive. Only the CDR3 portion is preserved as DNA: 45 bases, with reading frame beginning at the first base. As encoded in the germline V gene, CDR1 is SGHTA while CDR2 is FQGNSA. This sample also belongs to another study, concerning T cells of mothers and their children. As described in the second report: Nine systemically healthy Caucasian individuals served as donors, namely three mothers together with their six children. cDNA synthesis consumed the entire amount of extracted RNA, loaded at around 1.5 ug RNA in each 15 ul reaction. In the second PCR, sample barcodes and 2-4 random nucleotides were introduced via the M1S primer. Over 8.5 million TCR beta CDR3 reads were obtained for each mother, and 2.5 million to 3 million reads were obtained for each child. In both related and unrelated pairs, thymic selection shapes the output of TCR recombination in a similar way, with inherited differences having only a minor effect. Related mother-child pairs always showed normalized repertoire overlap that was slightly higher than in unrelated mother-child pairs, though the difference was never significant. With a sensitivity of about 100 clones per million clonotypes, no persistent microchimeric T cell clones were detected. To look for features that set related mother-child pairs apart from unrelated individuals, the researchers ran deep NGS to compare the TCR beta repertoires of mothers and children. On average, the children were roughly 10 +/- 4 years old, while the mothers were approximately 41 +/- 4 years old. Libraries were sequenced on Illumina HiSeq 2000 with 100+100 nt paired-end reads after adapter ligation with NEBNext reagents. To prevent cross-contamination, the mother and child libraries were prepared a month apart and were sequenced in separate runs. Between about 500,000 and 2,300,000 distinct TCR beta clonotypes were identified per donor. Naive TCR beta clonotypes were estimated from low-frequency clonotypes matched to each donor's FACS-determined naive share, without sorting.

The chain employs TRBV7-2 and TRBJ2-7; a tentative D call is TRBD2 (6 bases match). The J call is doubtful: the DNA matches TRBJ2-1 better. Sequenced sample: blood. The source is a boy younger than 18 in good health. The DNA sequence is given as TGTGCCAGCAGCTTATGGAGGGCGAGCTACAATGAGCAGTTCTTC. Translated, it gives CASSLWRASYNEQFF.